This TCR beta chain was observed in a study of cytomegalovirus exposure and HLA in healthy donors. General observations from the study: An analysis that was carried out later associated 16,951 TCR beta sequences with HLA alleles at 0.05 false discovery rate.

Notes on this clone: The target antigen is unknown.

Both 60 Vbeta primers and 13 Jbeta primers went into the PCR. Assay: immunoSEQ multiplex PCR; the TCRdb copy retains only in-frame clones and omits some. The sample has under 200,000 clones; around three quarters are singletons. The sequence was obtained from a young man in good health and CMV-seronegative. Sequences were obtained from PBMCs.

This CDR3 reads CSVSGGPEQYF. The CDR3 coding sequence is TGCAGCGTCTCAGGGGGGCCCGAGCAGTACTTC. V usage is TRBV29-1 and J usage is TRBJ2-7; maybe TRBD1 (7 bases). This CDR3 is 11 amino acids long. V dropped 6 bases and J dropped 6 bases, with 12 bases sitting between them. Germline CDR1 is SQVTM and CDR2 is ANQGSEA.